This T cell receptor beta chain was recorded in a study of cytomegalovirus exposure and HLA in healthy donors. Notes on the study in general: In a later analysis, TCR beta V- and J-gene trimming was associated with a missense DCLRE1C variant. Researchers counted roughly 160 TCR beta chains as cytomegalovirus-associated. TCR association rates varied by HLA locus in a later analysis, with DRB1 highest and HLA-C lowest. CMV serostatus was the only immune exposure information that was available.

Germline V gives CDR1 MNHEY, CDR2 SVGAGI. V shed 4 bases and J 7 bases; nucleotides not matched to a gene: 11. CDR3 length: 16 amino acids. For this clone: Its cognate antigen is unknown.

The PCR contained 60 Vbeta and 13 Jbeta primers. Generated by immunoSEQ multiplex PCR, the TCRdb table keeps only in-frame clones and is missing some. The sample consists of roughly 250,000 clones, just under 85% of them appearing once. Source material: PBMCs. The rearrangement uses TRBV6-5 and TRBJ1-3; 9 bases line up with TRBD1. This TCR derives from a woman aged 40 to 49 in good health and CMV-seropositive. This chain's CDR3 is CASSSTRDRVRNTIYF. As DNA, the CDR3 is TGTGCCAGCAGTTCTACACGGGACAGGGTCCGGAACACCATATATTTT.